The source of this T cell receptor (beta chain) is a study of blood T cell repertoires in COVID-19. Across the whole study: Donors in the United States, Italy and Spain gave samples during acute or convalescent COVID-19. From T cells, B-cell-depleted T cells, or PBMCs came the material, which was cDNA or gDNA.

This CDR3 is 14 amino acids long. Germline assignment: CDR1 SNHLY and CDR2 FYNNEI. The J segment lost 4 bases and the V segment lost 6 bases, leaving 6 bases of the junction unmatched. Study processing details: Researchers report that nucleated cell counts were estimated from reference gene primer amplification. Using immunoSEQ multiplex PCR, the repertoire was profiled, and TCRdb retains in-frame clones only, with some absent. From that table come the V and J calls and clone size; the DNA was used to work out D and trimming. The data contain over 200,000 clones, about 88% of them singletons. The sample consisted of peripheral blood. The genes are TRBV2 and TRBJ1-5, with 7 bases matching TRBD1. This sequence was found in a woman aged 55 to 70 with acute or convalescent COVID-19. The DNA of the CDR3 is TGTGCCAGCAGCGAAAGGGGGCGGAATCAGCCCCAGCATTTT. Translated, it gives CASSERGRNQPQHF.